These 14 T cell receptor beta chains share one sample of origin, sequenced in a study of OX40 agonist ivuxolimab in advanced cancers. Method: immunoSEQ multiplex PCR; TCRdb's copy keeps in-frame clones and lacks some. The table shows fewer than 65,000 clones, with over 70% occurring only once. The source was CD4+ or CD8+ T cells sorted from blood, collected in a trial of the OX40 agonist ivuxolimab. The receptors come from an adult with an advanced solid tumor such as melanoma, head and neck, liver or kidney cancer.

This chain uses TRBV9 with TRBJ2-3; 8 bases map to TRBD2. V trimming: 0 bases; J trimming: 2 bases; junction bases outside the gene matches: 2. CDR1 and CDR2 from the germline V gene are SGDLS and YYNGEE. This CDR3 has 15 residues. For the CDR3, the DNA is TGTGCCAGCAGCGTAGGGCGGGGGGCCACAGATACGCAGTATTTT. Translated: CASSVGRGATDTQYF.

This chain uses TRBV15 with TRBJ2-5, with D hard to call. Trimming took 5 bases from V and 1 from J, leaving 8 bases between them. The CDR3 covers 13 residues. CDR1 and CDR2 (germline): LNHNV, YYDKDF (reference sequence). CDR3 loop: CATSGGIQETQYF. DNA of the CDR3: TGTGCCACCAGCGGTGGCATCCAAGAGACCCAGTACTTC.

The chain recombines TRBV6-4 with TRBJ2-1; 9 bases line up with TRBD2. With V trimmed by 8 bases and J by 5 bases, 10 bases remained unmatched. Per the germline V gene, CDR1 is MRHNA and CDR2 is SNTAGT. The CDR3 sequence is 15 residues long. The CDR3 DNA is TGTGCCAGCGCGCCTTTAGCGGGGGTGAACAATGAGCAGTTCTTC. Translated: CASAPLAGVNNEQFF.

V usage is TRBV6-1 and J usage is TRBJ1-6; TRBD1 aligns across 10 bases. The length of the CDR3 is 15 residues. Losses at the gene ends were 1 base for V and 9 bases for J; bases not matched to a gene: 3. CDR1 is MNHNS, CDR2 SASEGT, per germline. Here the CDR3 DNA reads TGTGCCAGCAGTGAAGTTGGGACAGGGGTTTCACCCCTCCACTTT. The encoded protein is CASSEVGTGVSPLHF.

The genes are TRBV29-1 and TRBJ2-6; 7 bases map to TRBD1. Germline values: CDR1 SQVTM, CDR2 ANQGSEA. The V and J ends lost 2 bases and 1 base, in that order; junction bases with no gene match: 2. The CDR3 extends over 15 amino acids. CDR3 nucleotides: TGCAGCGTTGAAACGACAGGGTCTGGGGCCAACGTCCTGACTTTC. Its translation: CSVETTGSGANVLTF.

This chain's CDR3 is CASSIGHRSGAEAFF. DNA of the CDR3: TGTGCCAGCAGCATCGGACACCGCTCGGGCGCTGAAGCTTTCTTT. V and J are TRBV5-4 and TRBJ1-1; possible D gene TRBD1, 5 bases. V lost 4 bases, J lost 6 bases, and 19 bases lay in between. This CDR3 contains 15 residues. CDR1 is SGHNT, CDR2 YYREEE, per germline (reference sequence).

DNA of the CDR3: TGTGCCAGCAGCGTTAGGACTAGCGGGAGAGGCAATGAGCAGTTCTTC. The encoded protein is CASSVRTSGRGNEQFF. The chain joins TRBV9 to TRBJ2-1; 13 nucleotides match TRBD2. The CDR3 length is 16 residues. The V and J ends lost 2 bases and 6 bases, in that order; junction bases with no gene match: 5. Germline CDR1 and CDR2: SGDLS and YYNGEE.

This clone was seen only once. The V call is TRBV19, the J call TRBJ2-5; TRBD2 agrees at 11 bases. With 8 bases clipped from V and 4 bases from J, the junction kept 6 bases outside the gene matches. The germline V gene encodes CDR1 LNHDA and CDR2 SQIVND (reference sequence). The CDR3 has 14 amino acids. CDR3 bases: TGTGCCAGTGGTAGCGGGGGGGCGGGAGAGACCCAGTACTTC. It is translated as CASGSGGAGETQYF.

In nucleotides, the CDR3 is TGCGCCAGCAGCCAGTTTTTGGGGGGCTCGGGCCCGGCGAATGAAAAACTGTTTTTT. This encodes CASSQFLGGSGPANEKLFF. The chain uses TRBV4-1 and TRBJ1-4; D might be TRBD1 (6 bases). The CDR3 has 19 residues. The V end was cut by 3 bases, the J end by 5 bases, with 25 bases between. Germline V gives CDR1 MGHRA, CDR2 YSYEKL.

The chain uses TRBV6-1 and TRBJ2-7; 7 nucleotides align to TRBD1. Trimming at V came to 7 bases and at J to 6 bases, leaving 9 bases not matched to a gene. The germline CDR1 and CDR2 sequences are MNHNS and SASEGT. The CDR3 sequence is 13 residues long. CDR3 sequence: CASTPRQGSEQYF. The CDR3, as DNA: TGTGCCAGCACCCCCCGACAGGGTAGCGAGCAGTACTTC.

This chain uses TRBV5-1 with TRBJ2-5; 9 bases line up with TRBD2. Looked up from germline, CDR1 is SGHRS and CDR2 is YFSETQ. Trimming removed 4 bases from V and 0 bases from J; junction bases left unmatched: 4. This CDR3 is built from 15 residues. The CDR3: CASSTGTSNQETQYF. CDR3 nucleotides: TGCGCCAGCAGCACCGGGACTAGCAACCAAGAGACCCAGTACTTC.

V gene TRBV19 combines with J gene TRBJ2-7; possibly TRBD2 for D (5 bases). V lost 4 bases to trimming and J lost 0 bases, with 16 bases between them. The germline V gene has CDR1 LNHDA and CDR2 SQIVND (reference sequence). The CDR3 consists of 16 residues. CDR3 in amino acids: CASSTRAGGPSYEQYF. The DNA for the CDR3 is TGTGCCAGTAGTACCCGGGCGGGCGGCCCCTCCTACGAGCAGTACTTC.

V gene TRBV19 combines with J gene TRBJ2-7, with TRBD2 as a possible D gene (5 bases). The CDR3 has 13 amino acids. V dropped 4 bases and J dropped 6 bases, with 13 bases sitting between them. Germline V gene data show CDR1 as LNHDA and CDR2 as SQIVND (reference sequence). CDR3 DNA sequence: TGTGCCAGTAGTACCACCTGGCGGGCCGAGCAGTACTTC. Protein: CASSTTWRAEQYF.

The V gene is TRBV5-1, the J gene TRBJ1-1; D perhaps matches TRBD1 (5 bases). The germline V gene encodes CDR1 SGHRS and CDR2 YFSETQ. The V end was cut by 5 bases, the J end by 3 bases, with 17 bases between. CDR3 length: 15 residues. The CDR3 is CASRWGAPLDTEAFF. For the CDR3, the DNA is TGCGCCAGCAGGTGGGGCGCACCGCTAGACACTGAAGCTTTCTTT.